What follows is one T cell receptor beta chain and its context. The antigen is unknown. A junction end diverges from the germline sequence, so it may reflect a read error. This sample was included in a study of molecular identifiers for immune sequencing clone quantification. In TCRdb, the PCR reads were re-called with MiXCR into one record per CDR3 protein. Of about 630,000 distinct CDR3 sequences in the sample, around 25% are singletons; the top ten hold about 0.73%. Broader study findings: Reportedly, one cell's Jurkat TCR RNA was detected within 1,100,000 naive CD8 cells. Clones above 20 RNA copies contained over 97% of effector molecules but under 1% of naive ones. Barcode-sharing identical TCR molecules could underestimate highly expanded clone sizes.

This clonotype was obtained from a human donor in good health. Some libraries in this study had Jurkat cell RNA spiked in. Sequencing was done on a sample of naive CD8+ T cells from blood, with Jurkat cell RNA spiked in. Documented subset: FACS-sorted CD8+CD4-CCR7+CD45RA+ naive T cells.

CDR3: CAWSVLRAGEQHF. The CDR3 nucleotides are TGTGCCTGGAGTGTTCTCAGGGCTGGGGAGCAGCACTTC. The chain uses TRBV30 and TRBJ2-7; D is possibly TRBD1 or TRBD2 (5 bases each). The CDR3 length is 13 residues. The germline V gene encodes CDR1 GTSNPN and CDR2 SVGIG (reference sequence).